A single sample is the source of the 12 T cell receptor beta chains below, sequenced in a study of T cell repertoires in cytomegalovirus infection (dated by TCRdb to about 2019). These reads were obtained on an Illumina HiSeq 1500. TCRdb reran the public reads through fastp at Q25 and MiXCR, keeping productive beta chains. A single entry per CDR3 protein holds the most common genes and DNA from its merged rows. The sample table holds fewer than 350,000 distinct CDR3 sequences, of which almost 30% were seen once. The ten largest make up roughly 20% of the sample. The treatment or condition label, read with the paper, signifies: in vitro stimulation with specific CMV peptide epitopes to enrich CMV-specific T cells. These receptors' targets are unknown. Sequences were derived from cultured PBMCs, sampled from culture after CMV antigen stimulation. Receptors were obtained from a human donor in good health (CMV status not recorded). Some clones in this sample may be carry-over from other donors' samples.

This clonotype occurred a few times. CDR3 amino acids: CASSPGDNEQFF. In nucleotides, the CDR3 is TGTGCCAGCAGCCCCGGGGACAATGAGCAGTTCTTC. The V call is TRBV12-3 or TRBV12-4, the J call TRBJ2-1; D possibly corresponds to TRBD2 (5 bases). The length of the CDR3 is 12 residues. Trimming left V 6 bases short and J 5 bases short, with 8 bases between.

The CDR3 sequence is CASSRALAGLSSGNTIYF. The CDR3 region has the DNA TGTGCCAGCAGCCGGGCTTTGGCAGGACTTAGCTCTGGAAACACCATATATTTT. The genes are TRBV7-2 and TRBJ1-3; no clear D gene. This CDR3 comprises 18 residues. Germline V lookup: CDR1 SGHTA, CDR2 FQGNSA. V lost 5 bases to trimming and J lost 0 bases, with 20 bases between them.

This clonotype was recorded a few times. V gene TRBV12-5 combines with J gene TRBJ2-1; either TRBD1 or TRBD2 may supply D (5 bases each). The germline gives CDR1 LGHNT, CDR2 FRNRAP. V was shortened by 0 bases and J by 2 bases, with 11 bases between the two germline ends. The CDR3 runs to 16 residues. CDR3 sequence: CASGLVTGPTYNEQFF. In nucleotides, the CDR3 is TGTGCTAGTGGTTTGGTAACGGGACCCACCTACAATGAGCAGTTCTTC.

The chain couples TRBV7-6 to TRBJ2-3, with unresolved D. The CDR3 totals 16 residues. The V end lost 5 bases, the J end lost 5 bases, and 20 bases lay between the germline ends. The germline CDR1 and CDR2 sequences are SGHVS and FNYEAQ. CDR3 bases: TGTGCCAGCAGCCCCCGCGGCGGAACTTTAAGAGATACGCAGTATTTT. It is translated as CASSPRGGTLRDTQYF.

In this sample, this clonotype turned up many times. The rearrangement uses TRBV7-2 and TRBJ2-7; the match to TRBD1 covers 9 bases. V dropped 0 bases and J dropped 3; count of bases not matched to a gene: 6. From germline, CDR1 is SGHTA and CDR2 FQGNSA. This CDR3 has 16 residues. The CDR3 protein is CASSLASGQGSYEQYF. CDR3 DNA: TGTGCCAGCAGCTTAGCCTCGGGACAGGGAAGCTACGAGCAGTACTTC.

The chain combines TRBV11-2 with TRBJ2-6; TRBD1 is a possible D gene (5 bases). The CDR3 runs to 17 residues. V was pared by 0 bases and J by 2 bases, with 11 bases between. Looked up from germline, CDR1 is SGHAT and CDR2 is FQNNGV. This CDR3 reads CASSLEMTVTGANVLTF. The CDR3 region has the DNA TGTGCCAGCAGCTTAGAAATGACAGTCACTGGGGCCAACGTCCTGACTTTC.

V gene TRBV6-5 combines with J gene TRBJ2-1; TRBD2 matches 12 bases. Germline CDR1 MNHEY, CDR2 SVGAGI. The CDR3 consists of 16 residues. The V segment lost 2 bases and the J segment 8 bases; nucleotides outside the gene matches: 7. The DNA for the CDR3 is TGTGCCAGCAGTTACCTAACTAGCGGGAGGTTCCATGAGCAGTTCTTC. The encoded protein is CASSYLTSGRFHEQFF.

This chain links TRBV29-1 with TRBJ1-5; 9 nucleotides line up with TRBD1. V trimming: 6 bases; J trimming: 0 bases; junction bases outside the gene matches: 3. Germline loops: CDR1 SQVTM, CDR2 ANQGSEA. The CDR3 runs 14 residues. The CDR3 DNA reads TGCAGCGTAGGGGACAGGGATAGCAATCAGCCCCAGCATTTT. Its protein product is CSVGDRDSNQPQHF.

The V call is TRBV19, the J call TRBJ2-3, with a possible D match to TRBD1 (6 bases). V was clipped by 3 bases and J by 3 bases, with 10 bases between them. The V gene's germline CDR1 is LNHDA and CDR2 SQIVND (reference sequence). This CDR3 contains 14 residues. The CDR3 nucleotides read TGTGCCAGTAGTATCACAGGGCTTACAGATACGCAGTATTTT. Its translation: CASSITGLTDTQYF. Supplemented by reference TRBV19 and TRBJ2-3, the full variable domain reads DGGITQSPKYLFRKEGQNVTLSCEQNLNHDAMYWYRQDPGQGLRLIYYSQIVNDFQKGDIAEGYSVSREKKESFPLTVTSAQKNPTAFYLCASSITGLTDTQYFGPGTRLTVL.

This clonotype was recorded only once. V gene TRBV20-1 combines with J gene TRBJ1-3; maybe TRBD1 (6 bases). V lost 6 bases to trimming and J lost 0 bases, with 12 bases between them. Germline CDR1 is DFQATT and CDR2 is SNEGSKA (reference sequence). CDR3 length: 14 amino acids. CDR3 residues: CSAEDSSSGNTIYF. The DNA for the CDR3 is TGCAGTGCGGAGGACAGCAGCTCTGGAAACACCATATATTTT.

This clonotype came up a few times. The chain combines TRBV11-2 with TRBJ2-7, with 13 bases aligning to TRBD2. V shed 5 bases, J shed 0 bases, and the junction held 13 bases outside the gene matches. The CDR3 spans 19 residues. CDR1 SGHAT and CDR2 FQNNGV come from the germline V gene. The CDR3 reads CASSRSRTSGSSHSYEQYF. In DNA form, the CDR3 reads TGTGCCAGCAGCCGCTCTCGGACTAGCGGGAGTTCCCACTCCTACGAGCAGTACTTC. Supplemented by reference TRBV11-2 and TRBJ2-7, the full variable domain reads EAGVAQSPRYKIIEKRQSVAFWCNPISGHATLYWYQQILGQGPKLLIQFQNNGVVDDSQLPKDRFSAERLKGVDSTLKIQPAKLEDSAVYLCASSRSRTSGSSHSYEQYFGPGTRLTVT.

In this sample, this clonotype turned up a few times. This rearrangement joins TRBV7-8 to TRBJ2-2, with D perhaps matching TRBD2 (5 bases). CDR3 length: 14 amino acids. Germline CDR1 reads SGHVS; CDR2 reads FQNEAQ. V was pared by 4 bases and J by 5 bases, with 11 bases between. The DNA for the CDR3 is TGTGCCAGCAGCTCGGGCCCGGGGACCGGGGAGCTGTTTTTT. Translated: CASSSGPGTGELFF.